The source of this TCR beta chain is a study of molecular identifiers for immune sequencing clone quantification. V lost 5 bases and J 8 bases, leaving 13 bases between the germline ends. Germline V gene lookup returns CDR1 MNHEY and CDR2 SMNVEV (reference sequence). This CDR3 contains 13 residues. In this sample, this clonotype turned up many times. Listed TCR primers, together with previously described methods, were used for the bulk TCR libraries. TCRdb itself ran the PCR reads through MiXCR, one entry per CDR3 protein. The repertoire holds more than 250,000 distinct CDR3 sequences, with 20% to 25% as singletons.

The sequencing input was naive CD8+ T cells from blood, with Jurkat cell RNA spiked in. Subset here: FACS-sorted CD8+CD4-CCR7+CD45RA+ naive T cells. V usage is TRBV27 and J usage is TRBJ2-1, with D perhaps TRBD1 (6 bases). The origin of this receptor is a human donor in good health. Some libraries in this study had Jurkat cell RNA spiked in. The CDR3 DNA follows: TGTGCCAGCAGTCCTAGACAGGCCTATGAGCAGTTCTTC. Its protein is CASSPRQAYEQFF.